The rows below give T cell receptor beta chains drawn from one sample of a study of CD8+CD57+ T cells in acquired aplastic anemia. Each CDR3 protein gets one entry after TCRdb re-called the reads with MiXCR. The sample yields over 150,000 distinct CDR3 sequences, 50% to 65% seen once. The sample consisted of sorted CD4+, CD8+, or CD8+CD57+ T cells (not recorded which) from PBMCs. The receptors were sampled from a human donor with aplastic anemia. Each CDR3 is given with its conserved first and last residue. The D gene is left open where the match is weak. Only some rows state a clone size, as once, few, many or a class for expanded clones.

j_call: TRBJ2-7; v_call: TRBV6-4; clone_size: once; d_call: .; cdr3_nt: TGTGCCAGCGGAGCGGAGGTAGGGGGGGAGCAGTACTTC; cdr3_aa: CASGAEVGGEQYF
j_call: TRBJ2-1; v_call: TRBV6-5; clone_size: .; d_call: .; cdr3_nt: TGTGCCAGCAGTGCCTTAGGGAGTGAGCAGTTCTTC; cdr3_aa: CASSALGSEQFF
j_call: TRBJ1-6; v_call: TRBV20-1; clone_size: .; d_call: .; cdr3_nt: TGCAGTGCTATAGGTCTGGCGAAATCACCCCTCCACTTT; cdr3_aa: CSAIGLAKSPLHF
j_call: TRBJ2-7; v_call: TRBV20-1; clone_size: .; d_call: .; cdr3_nt: TGCAGTGCTAGAGCTGGGCAGGGCTACGAGCAGTACTTC; cdr3_aa: CSARAGQGYEQYF
j_call: TRBJ2-7; v_call: TRBV5-4; clone_size: .; d_call: TRBD1; cdr3_nt: TGTGCCAGCAGCGGCCGGGACAGAGTCTACGAGCAGCACTTC; cdr3_aa: CASSGRDRVYEQHF
j_call: TRBJ2-1; v_call: TRBV7-8; clone_size: .; d_call: TRBD2; cdr3_nt: TGTGCCAGCAGCTTAGTTGCGGGGGGGAGCAATGAGCAGTTCTTC; cdr3_aa: CASSLVAGGSNEQFF
j_call: TRBJ2-6; v_call: TRBV7-6; clone_size: .; d_call: .; cdr3_nt: TGTGCCAGCAGCTTAGGGTGGGGGGCGGGGGCCAACGTCCTGACTTTC; cdr3_aa: CASSLGWGAGANVLTF
j_call: TRBJ2-1; v_call: TRBV14; clone_size: few; d_call: TRBD1; cdr3_nt: TGTGCCAGCAGCCAAGTACCGGGACAGGGGGACAATGAGCAGTTCTTC; cdr3_aa: CASSQVPGQGDNEQFF
j_call: TRBJ2-1; v_call: TRBV15; clone_size: .; d_call: TRBD1; cdr3_nt: TGTGCCACCAGATACAGGGGGACAATGGACAATGAGCAGTTCTTC; cdr3_aa: CATRYRGTMDNEQFF
j_call: TRBJ1-2; v_call: TRBV7-2; clone_size: .; d_call: .; cdr3_nt: TGTGCCAGCAGCTTAGTTATGTGGGACACCTATGGCTACACCTTC; cdr3_aa: CASSLVMWDTYGYTF
j_call: TRBJ1-2; v_call: TRBV7-8; clone_size: .; d_call: .; cdr3_nt: TGCGCCAGCACCGTCAAAGAGAGGGGGGGCTACACCTTC; cdr3_aa: CASTVKERGGYTF
j_call: TRBJ2-5; v_call: TRBV15; clone_size: few; d_call: .; cdr3_nt: TGTGCCACCAGCAGCAATGGGGGGGCAGGGGAGACCCAGTACTTC; cdr3_aa: CATSSNGGAGETQYF
j_call: TRBJ2-1; v_call: TRBV25-1; clone_size: .; d_call: .; cdr3_nt: TGTGCCAGCAGTGAATCAGGGAGCTCCTACAATGAGCAGTTCTTC; cdr3_aa: CASSESGSSYNEQFF
j_call: TRBJ2-7; v_call: TRBV20-1; clone_size: once; d_call: TRBD2; cdr3_nt: TGTAGTGCTAGGCCCGGGACTAGAGTCGCCGAGCAGTACTTC; cdr3_aa: CSARPGTRVAEQYF
j_call: TRBJ2-4; v_call: TRBV24-1; clone_size: many; d_call: TRBD1; cdr3_nt: TGTGCCACCAGTGGGGACAGGGGGGGAGGCATTCAGTACTTC; cdr3_aa: CATSGDRGGGIQYF
j_call: TRBJ2-2; v_call: TRBV5-6; clone_size: .; d_call: .; cdr3_nt: TGTGCCAGCAGCTTGGACATGAACACCGGGGAGCTGTTTTTT; cdr3_aa: CASSLDMNTGELFF
j_call: TRBJ1-2; v_call: TRBV10-3; clone_size: few; d_call: .; cdr3_nt: TGTGCCATCAGTGACAGGGTCCTCTATGGCTACACCTTC; cdr3_aa: CAISDRVLYGYTF
j_call: TRBJ1-6; v_call: TRBV19; clone_size: .; d_call: TRBD1; cdr3_nt: TGTGCCAGTAGTCCGACAGGGGAAGGGTCACCCCTCCACTTT; cdr3_aa: CASSPTGEGSPLHF
j_call: TRBJ2-7; v_call: TRBV10-3; clone_size: .; d_call: TRBD1; cdr3_nt: TGTGCCATCAGTCCGCCGGGACAGTCCCTCTACGAGCAGTACTTC; cdr3_aa: CAISPPGQSLYEQYF
j_call: TRBJ2-1; v_call: TRBV5-4; clone_size: .; d_call: .; cdr3_nt: TGTGCCAGCAGCTTGGGGTGGAATGAGCAGTTCTTC; cdr3_aa: CASSLGWNEQFF
j_call: TRBJ2-7; v_call: TRBV2; clone_size: .; d_call: .; cdr3_nt: TGTGCCAGCAGCCTTAGGCAAAATGGGGACGAGCAGTACTTC; cdr3_aa: CASSLRQNGDEQYF
j_call: TRBJ2-7; v_call: TRBV7-3; clone_size: few; d_call: TRBD2; cdr3_nt: TGTGCCAGCAGCTTAATGGCCGGCGGGGGGCTCTCCTACGAGCAGTACTTC; cdr3_aa: CASSLMAGGGLSYEQYF
j_call: TRBJ1-2; v_call: TRBV19; clone_size: .; d_call: TRBD1; cdr3_nt: TGTGCCAGTAGCATACAGGGGAACTATGGCTACACCTTC; cdr3_aa: CASSIQGNYGYTF
j_call: TRBJ2-1; v_call: TRBV29-1; clone_size: .; d_call: .; cdr3_nt: TGCAGCGTGACGAGAAGGACCCACTACAATGAGCAGTTCTTC; cdr3_aa: CSVTRRTHYNEQFF
j_call: TRBJ2-7; v_call: TRBV4-2; clone_size: many; d_call: TRBD2; cdr3_nt: TGTGCCAGCAGCCCTCTACGGGGGGACTACGAGCAGTACTTC; cdr3_aa: CASSPLRGDYEQYF
j_call: TRBJ1-1; v_call: TRBV30; clone_size: .; d_call: .; cdr3_nt: TGTGCCTGGAGGGACGGAATGAACACTGAAGCTTTCTTT; cdr3_aa: CAWRDGMNTEAFF
j_call: TRBJ2-1; v_call: TRBV19; clone_size: once; d_call: .; cdr3_nt: TGTGCCAGTAGGCCTGAGAGGGGTTTAGGCAATGAGCAGTTCTTC; cdr3_aa: CASRPERGLGNEQFF
j_call: TRBJ2-1; v_call: TRBV20-1; clone_size: .; d_call: TRBD2; cdr3_nt: TGCAGTGCTATGGAGGGAGCGGGGAGCTCCTACAATGAGCAGTTCTTC; cdr3_aa: CSAMEGAGSSYNEQFF
j_call: TRBJ1-5; v_call: TRBV20-1; clone_size: many; d_call: .; cdr3_nt: TGCAGTGCAACGGATAGGGAGTTAGGACAGCCCCAGCATTTT; cdr3_aa: CSATDRELGQPQHF
j_call: TRBJ2-7; v_call: TRBV15; clone_size: .; d_call: .; cdr3_nt: TGTGCAACGGCGAGACAGGACTACTACGAGCAGTACTTC; cdr3_aa: CATARQDYYEQYF
j_call: TRBJ2-3; v_call: TRBV24-1; clone_size: .; d_call: TRBD2; cdr3_nt: TGTGCCACCAGTGATTACAGTGGGAGGGACGTGAATACGCAGTATTTT; cdr3_aa: CATSDYSGRDVNTQYF
j_call: TRBJ2-2; v_call: TRBV20-1; clone_size: .; d_call: .; cdr3_nt: TGCAGTGCTAGAGGGGCGTTAGCGAACGCCGGGGAGCTGTTTTTT; cdr3_aa: CSARGALANAGELFF
j_call: TRBJ2-7; v_call: TRBV29-1; clone_size: .; d_call: .; cdr3_nt: TGCAGCGTTGGCCTCAGTCCCTCCTACGAGCAGTACTTC; cdr3_aa: CSVGLSPSYEQYF
j_call: TRBJ1-1; v_call: TRBV12-3/TRBV12-4; clone_size: many; d_call: TRBD1; cdr3_nt: TGTGCCAGCAGTTCTTACCGGGACAGGGCGAACACTGAAGCTTTCTTT; cdr3_aa: CASSSYRDRANTEAFF
j_call: TRBJ1-5; v_call: TRBV4-2; clone_size: .; d_call: .; cdr3_nt: TGTGCCAGCAGCCAAGATCAGGAGCAGCCCCAGCATTTT; cdr3_aa: CASSQDQEQPQHF
j_call: TRBJ2-1; v_call: TRBV7-3; clone_size: .; d_call: .; cdr3_nt: TGTGCCAGCAGCTTAACTCCGGTGAATGAGCAGTTCTTC; cdr3_aa: CASSLTPVNEQFF
j_call: TRBJ2-3; v_call: TRBV4-1; clone_size: many; d_call: .; cdr3_nt: TGCGCCAGCAGCCAAGAAAACAGAGACACAGATACGCAGTATTTT; cdr3_aa: CASSQENRDTDTQYF
j_call: TRBJ1-3; v_call: TRBV6-4; clone_size: .; d_call: .; cdr3_nt: TGTGCCAGCAGTGACCCCAGGACGAACACCATATATTTT; cdr3_aa: CASSDPRTNTIYF
j_call: TRBJ2-7; v_call: TRBV7-7; clone_size: .; d_call: TRBD2; cdr3_nt: TGTGCTAGCAGCTTAGTAGCGGGGAATCTCGGCGAGCAGTACTTC; cdr3_aa: CASSLVAGNLGEQYF
j_call: TRBJ2-3; v_call: TRBV4-1; clone_size: once; d_call: .; cdr3_nt: TGCGCCAGCAGCCGTAGTATCGCGGGAGATACGCAGTATTTT; cdr3_aa: CASSRSIAGDTQYF
j_call: TRBJ1-2; v_call: TRBV10-3; clone_size: .; d_call: .; cdr3_nt: TGTGCCATCAGTGATAGCGTCTATGGCTACACCTTC; cdr3_aa: CAISDSVYGYTF
j_call: TRBJ2-7; v_call: TRBV29-1; clone_size: .; d_call: .; cdr3_nt: TGCAGCGTTGAGGGTCCAGGTAACTCCTACGAGCAGTACTTC; cdr3_aa: CSVEGPGNSYEQYF
j_call: TRBJ2-7; v_call: TRBV15; clone_size: .; d_call: TRBD2; cdr3_nt: TGTGCCAGCAGTATAGCGGGGGGGCGTTACGAGCAGTACTTC; cdr3_aa: CASSIAGGRYEQYF
j_call: TRBJ2-1; v_call: TRBV4-1; clone_size: many; d_call: TRBD1; cdr3_nt: TGCGCCAGCAGCCTCTTACAGGGGAATGAGCAGTTCTTC; cdr3_aa: CASSLLQGNEQFF